A single sample gave rise to the 16 T cell receptor beta chains below, sequenced in a study of blood T cell repertoires in COVID-19. Produced via immunoSEQ multiplex PCR; TCRdb's table is partial and in-frame only. The sample lists some 150,000 clones, around 85% seen once, with 2.4% in the top ten. The sequenced material came from peripheral blood. The receptor source for this set is a woman aged 65 to 85 with acute or convalescent COVID-19.

The chain joins TRBV24-1 to TRBJ2-2, with D perhaps TRBD2 (5 bases). The CDR3 is 19 amino acids. With 2 bases removed from V and 0 bases from J, the gap between germline ends came to 18 bases. Germline assignment: CDR1 KGHDR and CDR2 SFDVKD. The CDR3 DNA is TGTGCCACCAGTGATTCCTGGACTCCCCTACGGGCGAACACCGGGGAGCTGTTTTTT. Amino acids: CATSDSWTPLRANTGELFF.

V gene TRBV18 combines with J gene TRBJ2-5, with TRBD2 matching 9 bases. Unmatched junction bases numbered 2, after V lost 1 base and J lost 2 bases. The CDR3 is made up of 15 amino acids. Germline V CDR1 and CDR2: KGHSH, LQKENI. CDR3 protein: CASSPLAGAQETQYF. The DNA of the CDR3 is TGTGCCAGCTCACCACTAGCGGGGGCTCAAGAGACCCAGTACTTC.

The chain recombines TRBV28 with TRBJ1-5, with unresolved D. Deletions cut 5 bases from V and 2 bases from J, with 10 bases between. The CDR3 has 14 residues. Looked up from germline, CDR1 is MDHEN and CDR2 is SYDVKM. CDR3: CASSSWSGNQPQHF. CDR3 coding DNA: TGTGCCAGCAGTAGCTGGAGCGGCAATCAGCCCCAGCATTTT. Full variable domain (missing parts from reference TRBV28 and TRBJ1-5): DVKVTQSSRYLVKRTGEKVFLECVQDMDHENMFWYRQDPGLGLRLIYFSYDVKMKEKGDIPEGYSVSREKKERFSLILESASTNQTSMYLCASSSWSGNQPQHFGDGTRLSIL.

The J gene is TRBJ1-1, the V gene TRBV18; the D gene is possibly TRBD1 (5 bases). From germline, CDR1 is KGHSH and CDR2 LQKENI. V shed 3 bases and J shed 0 bases, with 8 bases lying between them. The CDR3 runs 14 residues. CDR3 sequence: CASSPKGMNTEAFF. CDR3 bases: TGTGCCAGCTCACCTAAGGGGATGAACACTGAAGCTTTCTTT. Combining the CDR3 with reference TRBV18 and TRBJ1-1 gives the whole variable domain NAGVMQNPRHLVRRRGQEARLRCSPMKGHSHVYWYRQLPEEGLKFMVYLQKENIIDESGMPKERFSAEFPKEGPSILRIQQVVRGDSAAYFCASSPKGMNTEAFFGQGTRLTVV.

The chain recombines TRBV7-9 with TRBJ2-7, with a possible D match to TRBD2 (5 bases). V lost 6 bases and J 6 bases, leaving 15 bases between the germline ends. Per the germline V gene, CDR1 is SEHNR and CDR2 is FQNEAQ (reference sequence). This CDR3 comprises 13 residues. This CDR3 is CASRFEGYGEQYF. CDR3 bases: TGTGCCAGCAGGTTCGAGGGATACGGCGAGCAGTACTTC.

The sample holds one count of this clone. The rearrangement joins TRBV11-2 to TRBJ2-7; unclear D gene. Germline CDR1 is SGHAT and CDR2 is FQNNGV. CDR3 length equals 13 residues. The ends were cut back, 3 bases at V and 4 bases at J, with 10 bases in the middle. The chain's CDR3 is CASSFRRLYEQYV. The DNA for the CDR3 is TGTGCCAGCAGCTTTAGGCGGCTTTACGAGCAGTACGTC.

This chain connects TRBV11-2 to TRBJ1-5; D gene ambiguous. The CDR3 has 15 residues. CDR1 SGHAT and CDR2 FQNNGV come from the germline V gene. Trimming took 1 base from V and 3 from J, leaving 10 bases between them. This CDR3 is CASSLVSGNNQPQHF. Here the CDR3 DNA reads TGTGCCAGCAGCTTAGTATCGGGGAACAATCAGCCCCAGCATTTT.

The chain is built from TRBV27 and TRBJ1-5, with 10 positions matching TRBD1. The trim removed 6 bases at V and 0 bases at J, leaving 8 bases unmatched. This CDR3 has 17 amino acids. Per germline, CDR1 MNHEY and CDR2 SMNVEV (reference sequence). The CDR3 nucleotides are TGTGCCAGCAGCCGGGGACAGGGGCCTTATAGCAATCAGCCCCAGCATTTT. Amino acids: CASSRGQGPYSNQPQHF.

This sequence joins TRBV29-1 and TRBJ2-1; 12 bases fit TRBD2. Germline CDR1 is SQVTM and CDR2 is ANQGSEA. CDR3 length equals 17 residues. J gave up 0 bases and V 6 bases, and 9 bases lay outside the gene matches. The CDR3 bases are TGCAGCGTACCGGGACTAGCGGGTCCTTACTCCTACAATGAGCAGTTCTTC. Its protein is CSVPGLAGPYSYNEQFF.

V and J are TRBV3-1 (or the pseudogene TRBV3-2) and TRBJ2-5, with 15 bases aligning to TRBD2. The germline CDR1 and CDR2 sequences are LGHDT and YNNKEL (reference sequence). This CDR3 spans 18 amino acids. V gave up 4 bases and J gave up 4 bases; unmatched junction bases: 10. In DNA form, the CDR3 reads TGTGCCAGCAGCCCGGGACTAGCGGGGGGCCGGATACGAGAGACCCAGTACTTC. It specifies CASSPGLAGGRIRETQYF.

The rearrangement links TRBV5-5 to TRBJ2-2; the match to TRBD1 covers 8 bases. The germline CDR1 and CDR2 sequences are SGHKS and YYEKEE (reference sequence). The V gene end was trimmed by 4 bases and the J gene end by 4 bases; junction bases not matched to a gene: 6. The CDR3 consists of 15 residues. The chain's CDR3 is CASSPDRDGTGELFF. CDR3 nucleotide sequence: TGTGCCAGCAGCCCGGACAGGGACGGCACCGGGGAGCTGTTTTTT.

The rearrangement uses TRBV5-1 and TRBJ2-5; 12 positions agree with TRBD2. This CDR3 comprises 15 residues. Germline loops: CDR1 SGHRS, CDR2 YFSETQ. Unmatched junction bases numbered 3, after V lost 5 bases and J lost 1 base. In DNA form, the CDR3 reads TGCGCCAGCAGACTAGCGGGGGGCCTCCAAGAGACCCAGTACTTC. Its protein is CASRLAGGLQETQYF.

The V gene is TRBV9, the J gene TRBJ1-5; no firm D call. In germline, CDR1 is SGDLS, CDR2 YYNGEE. The CDR3 covers 17 residues. With 0 bases removed from V and 2 bases from J, the gap between germline ends came to 15 bases. Here the CDR3 reads CASSVGPGVVGNQPQHF. CDR3 bases: TGTGCCAGCAGCGTAGGTCCCGGGGTGGTTGGCAATCAGCCCCAGCATTTT.

This chain uses TRBV7-9 with TRBJ2-3, with TRBD2 as a possible D gene (5 bases). Germline-derived CDR1 and CDR2 are SEHNR and FQNEAQ (reference sequence). The CDR3 has 13 amino acids. V shed 2 bases and J shed 6 bases, with 9 bases lying between them. Here the CDR3 DNA reads TGTGCCAGCAGCTTAATGGTAGCGGATACGCAGTATTTT. Protein sequence: CASSLMVADTQYF. Combining the CDR3 with reference TRBV7-9 and TRBJ2-3 gives the whole variable domain DTGVSQNPRHKITKRGQNVTFRCDPISEHNRLYWYRQTLGQGPEFLTYFQNEAQLEKSRLLSDRFSAERPKGSFSTLEIQRTEQGDSAMYLCASSLMVADTQYFGPGTRLTVL.

This rearrangement joins TRBV28 to TRBJ1-3; D remains ambiguous. Deletions cut 9 bases from V and 8 bases from J, with 8 bases between. CDR1 is MDHEN and CDR2 is SYDVKM in the germline V gene. CDR3 size: 10 residues. The CDR3 loop reads CASRGDTIYF. Here the CDR3 DNA reads TGTGCCAGTCGGGGAGACACCATATATTTT.

The chain recombines TRBV6-5 with TRBJ1-2, with D hard to call. V lost 4 bases and J lost 8, with 11 bases in between. The CDR3 extends over 12 amino acids. Germline CDR1 is MNHEY and CDR2 is SVGAGI. CDR3 bases: TGTGCCAGCAGTTCCTCAGGAGGAGGCTACACCTTC. The encoded protein is CASSSSGGGYTF.